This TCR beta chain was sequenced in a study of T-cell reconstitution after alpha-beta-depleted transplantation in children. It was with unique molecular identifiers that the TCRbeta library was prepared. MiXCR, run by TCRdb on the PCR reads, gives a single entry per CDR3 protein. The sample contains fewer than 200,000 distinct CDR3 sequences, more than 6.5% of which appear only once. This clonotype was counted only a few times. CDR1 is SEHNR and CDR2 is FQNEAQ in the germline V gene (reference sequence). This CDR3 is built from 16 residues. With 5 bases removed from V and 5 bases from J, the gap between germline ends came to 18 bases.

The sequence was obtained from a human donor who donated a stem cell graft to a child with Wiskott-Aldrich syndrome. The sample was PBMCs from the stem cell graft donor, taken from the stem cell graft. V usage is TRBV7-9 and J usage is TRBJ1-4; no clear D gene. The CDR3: CASSPANRGRNEKLFF. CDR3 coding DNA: TGTGCCAGCAGCCCGGCAAACAGAGGAAGAAATGAAAAACTGTTTTTT. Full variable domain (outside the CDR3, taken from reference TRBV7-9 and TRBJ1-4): DTGVSQNPRHKITKRGQNVTFRCDPISEHNRLYWYRQTLGQGPEFLTYFQNEAQLEKSRLLSDRFSAERPKGSFSTLEIQRTEQGDSAMYLCASSPANRGRNEKLFFGSGTQLSVL.